A selection of T cell receptor beta chains follows, all from one sample in a study of PD-1 blockade in classical Hodgkin lymphoma. Using immunoSEQ multiplex PCR, the repertoire was profiled, and TCRdb retains in-frame clones only, with some absent. This sample has roughly 11,000 clones, with 80% to 90% found just once. The sample here was peripheral blood mononuclear cells (PBMCs), taken at baseline. These receptors all come from a human donor with classical Hodgkin lymphoma. Both conserved end residues are part of each CDR3. Fields, in order: CDR3 DNA, CDR3 protein, D gene, V gene, clone size, J gene. D genes are given only for firm matches. Only part of the rows carry a size: once, few, many, or a class if the clone is expanded.

CDR3nt: TGTGCCAGCAGCTTGGGACAGGGGTTAGGAAACACTGAAGCTTTCTTT
CDR3aa: CASSLGQGLGNTEAFF
d_gene: TRBD1
v_gene: TRBV11-3
abundance: -
j_gene: TRBJ1-1

CDR3nt: TGTGCCAGCGGGGGGACAGGGTCTGGAAACACCATATATTTT
CDR3aa: CASGGTGSGNTIYF
d_gene: TRBD1
v_gene: TRBV9
abundance: -
j_gene: TRBJ1-3

CDR3nt: TGTGCCAGCAGCTTAGTGCGGGGGTTAGTTGATACGCAGTATTTT
CDR3aa: CASSLVRGLVDTQYF
d_gene: TRBD2
v_gene: TRBV11-2
abundance: -
j_gene: TRBJ2-3

CDR3nt: TGTGCCAGTAGCCGGAACTCGGAGGGCTTCTTTCAGCCCCAGCATTTT
CDR3aa: CASSRNSEGFFQPQHF
d_gene: -
v_gene: TRBV19
abundance: -
j_gene: TRBJ1-5

CDR3nt: TGTGCCAGCAGCTACTGGACAGGCCAAAACTATGGCTACACCTTC
CDR3aa: CASSYWTGQNYGYTF
d_gene: TRBD1
v_gene: TRBV5-6
abundance: few
j_gene: TRBJ1-2

CDR3nt: TGTGCCAGCAGCGTAGGTGACAGTCACTCCTACGAGCAGTACTTC
CDR3aa: CASSVGDSHSYEQYF
d_gene: -
v_gene: TRBV9
abundance: -
j_gene: TRBJ2-7

CDR3nt: TGTGCCAGCAGCATCCCCCCGTTGGGCTACACCTTC
CDR3aa: CASSIPPLGYTF
d_gene: -
v_gene: TRBV7-2
abundance: -
j_gene: TRBJ1-2

CDR3nt: TGTGCCAGCAGCTCACAGGGTCCGAACTATGGCTACACCTTC
CDR3aa: CASSSQGPNYGYTF
d_gene: -
v_gene: TRBV11-1
abundance: once
j_gene: TRBJ1-2

CDR3nt: TGTGCCAGCAGCCGCAGGGGGCTGAGCACTGAAGCTTTCTTT
CDR3aa: CASSRRGLSTEAFF
d_gene: TRBD1
v_gene: TRBV7-2
abundance: -
j_gene: TRBJ1-1

CDR3nt: TGTGCCAGCAGCCCTGGACTAGCGGAGGGCCTGGATACGCAGTATTTT
CDR3aa: CASSPGLAEGLDTQYF
d_gene: TRBD2
v_gene: TRBV7-3
abundance: once
j_gene: TRBJ2-3

CDR3nt: TGCGCCAGCAGCGCGGTACAGGGTGTTCAAACTGAAGCTTTCTTT
CDR3aa: CASSAVQGVQTEAFF
d_gene: -
v_gene: TRBV5-1
abundance: -
j_gene: TRBJ1-1

CDR3nt: TGTGCCAGCTCACCGGCGAACAGGGATGGCACCATATATTTT
CDR3aa: CASSPANRDGTIYF
d_gene: -
v_gene: TRBV18
abundance: -
j_gene: TRBJ1-3

CDR3nt: TGTGCCAGCAGCGAGGGGGTGGGGAATAATGAAAAACTGTTTTTT
CDR3aa: CASSEGVGNNEKLFF
d_gene: -
v_gene: TRBV5-6
abundance: -
j_gene: TRBJ1-4

CDR3nt: TGTGCCAGCAGCTTGCAGGGTTGGGGCAATCAGCCCCAGCATTTT
CDR3aa: CASSLQGWGNQPQHF
d_gene: -
v_gene: TRBV5-8
abundance: once
j_gene: TRBJ1-5

CDR3nt: TGTGCCAGCAGCCCGGGCCAACTGCGGGAGGGCCAAGAGACCCAGTACTTC
CDR3aa: CASSPGQLREGQETQYF
d_gene: TRBD2
v_gene: TRBV7-9
abundance: once
j_gene: TRBJ2-5

CDR3nt: TGTGCCAGCAGCCAAGAAGGAGTGGCTGATCTAAACTATGGCTACACCTTC
CDR3aa: CASSQEGVADLNYGYTF
d_gene: -
v_gene: TRBV4-2
abundance: few
j_gene: TRBJ1-2

CDR3nt: TGTGCCATCAGTGGAGGTGTGGGGCAGGGCTTGATCGAGCAGTACTTC
CDR3aa: CAISGGVGQGLIEQYF
d_gene: -
v_gene: TRBV10-3
abundance: -
j_gene: TRBJ2-7

CDR3nt: TGTGCCAGCAGCTCGCCCTCGAAATGGAATGAGCAGTTCTTC
CDR3aa: CASSSPSKWNEQFF
d_gene: -
v_gene: TRBV5-4
abundance: once
j_gene: TRBJ2-1

CDR3nt: TGCAGCGTTGAAAACGACAATTACGAGCAGTACTTC
CDR3aa: CSVENDNYEQYF
d_gene: -
v_gene: TRBV29-1
abundance: -
j_gene: TRBJ2-7

CDR3nt: TGTGCCAGCAGCCAAGGGGGAGCGGGAGAGAATGGCTACACCTTC
CDR3aa: CASSQGGAGENGYTF
d_gene: -
v_gene: TRBV4-2
abundance: few
j_gene: TRBJ1-2

CDR3nt: TGTGCCAGCGGGGGGCGTGGGTTTCAAGAGACCCAGTACTTC
CDR3aa: CASGGRGFQETQYF
d_gene: -
v_gene: TRBV2
abundance: -
j_gene: TRBJ2-5

CDR3nt: TGCAGCGTTGATGTAGGACAGGGAGGATCTGGCTACACCTTC
CDR3aa: CSVDVGQGGSGYTF
d_gene: TRBD1
v_gene: TRBV29-1
abundance: -
j_gene: TRBJ1-2

CDR3nt: TGTGCCAGCAGCTTAACGCCTAGCGGGAGTGTCCACAATGAGCAGTTCTTC
CDR3aa: CASSLTPSGSVHNEQFF
d_gene: TRBD2
v_gene: TRBV7-3
abundance: -
j_gene: TRBJ2-1

CDR3nt: TGTGCCACCAGCAGAGGAGAGTTTTACGAAAAACTGTTTTTT
CDR3aa: CATSRGEFYEKLFF
d_gene: -
v_gene: TRBV15
abundance: -
j_gene: TRBJ1-4

CDR3nt: TGTGCCAGCAGTCCTACGGCCTACGAGCAGTACTTC
CDR3aa: CASSPTAYEQYF
d_gene: -
v_gene: TRBV6-6
abundance: -
j_gene: TRBJ2-7

CDR3nt: TGTGCCAGCCCCGGATTGGATGAGCAGTTCTTC
CDR3aa: CASPGLDEQFF
d_gene: -
v_gene: TRBV6-1
abundance: -
j_gene: TRBJ2-1

CDR3nt: TGTGCCTGGAGTGTACAACCAGGGAAGGCTTTCTTT
CDR3aa: CAWSVQPGKAFF
d_gene: -
v_gene: TRBV30
abundance: once
j_gene: TRBJ1-1

CDR3nt: TGTGCTACAGGGCAATACACCGGGGAGCTGTTTTTT
CDR3aa: CATGQYTGELFF
d_gene: -
v_gene: TRBV6-5
abundance: -
j_gene: TRBJ2-2

CDR3nt: TGCGCCAGCAGCCAAGAATTGGGTCAGCCCCAGCATTTT
CDR3aa: CASSQELGQPQHF
d_gene: -
v_gene: TRBV4-3
abundance: -
j_gene: TRBJ1-5

CDR3nt: TGTGCCAGCAGCCCTTGGACAGGAATGAACACTGAAGCTTTCTTT
CDR3aa: CASSPWTGMNTEAFF
d_gene: TRBD1
v_gene: TRBV7-6
abundance: -
j_gene: TRBJ1-1

CDR3nt: TGTGCCAGCAGCGAGTGGGTAGCGGGAGAAAATCTCTACAATGAGCAGTTCTTC
CDR3aa: CASSEWVAGENLYNEQFF
d_gene: TRBD2
v_gene: TRBV11-2
abundance: -
j_gene: TRBJ2-1

CDR3nt: TGTGCCTGGGGGCCTGTGACAGGGAGGGTTGGTGGCTACGAGCAGTACTTC
CDR3aa: CAWGPVTGRVGGYEQYF
d_gene: -
v_gene: TRBV30
abundance: once
j_gene: TRBJ2-7

CDR3nt: TGTGCCAGCAGCTATTTTTCCCCCACTTCATCCCCCCACACTGAAGCTTTCTTT
CDR3aa: CASSYFSPTSSPHTEAFF
d_gene: -
v_gene: TRBV7-8
abundance: -
j_gene: TRBJ1-1

CDR3nt: TGCGCCAGCAGCTTTTCAGGGATGGGCACTGAAGCTTTCTTT
CDR3aa: CASSFSGMGTEAFF
d_gene: -
v_gene: TRBV5-1
abundance: -
j_gene: TRBJ1-1

CDR3nt: TGTGCCAGCAGCTCCGACAGGGCCCGCTCTGGAAACACCATATATTTT
CDR3aa: CASSSDRARSGNTIYF
d_gene: TRBD1
v_gene: TRBV5-4
abundance: -
j_gene: TRBJ1-3

CDR3nt: TGTGCCAGCAGCTTAGGTTCTGGACAGGAAAAGACTGAAAAACTGTTTTTT
CDR3aa: CASSLGSGQEKTEKLFF
d_gene: TRBD1
v_gene: TRBV7-2
abundance: -
j_gene: TRBJ1-4

CDR3nt: TGTGCCATCCCGGACGGGTCCTCCTATGGCTACACCTTC
CDR3aa: CAIPDGSSYGYTF
d_gene: -
v_gene: TRBV10-3
abundance: few
j_gene: TRBJ1-2

CDR3nt: TGTGCCAGCAGTGAACAGGGTCTCAGCAATCAGCCCCAGCATTTT
CDR3aa: CASSEQGLSNQPQHF
d_gene: -
v_gene: TRBV6-1
abundance: -
j_gene: TRBJ1-5

CDR3nt: TGTGCCAGCAGCGTAGCTACAAGGGAGCAAAATCGCGGCTACACCTTC
CDR3aa: CASSVATREQNRGYTF
d_gene: -
v_gene: TRBV9
abundance: -
j_gene: TRBJ1-2

CDR3nt: TGTGCCAGCAGCTTACTGCAGCGACCCAACACTGAAGCTTTCTTT
CDR3aa: CASSLLQRPNTEAFF
d_gene: -
v_gene: TRBV7-9
abundance: once
j_gene: TRBJ1-1

CDR3nt: TGTGCCAGCTCACGGGACCCTACATCAGAGACCCAGTACTTC
CDR3aa: CASSRDPTSETQYF
d_gene: -
v_gene: TRBV18
abundance: -
j_gene: TRBJ2-5

CDR3nt: TGTGCCAGCAGCGACAGGGCATACGAGCAGTACTTC
CDR3aa: CASSDRAYEQYF
d_gene: TRBD1
v_gene: TRBV28
abundance: -
j_gene: TRBJ2-7

CDR3nt: TGTGCCAGCATTGACTCGGGACTAGCGGGCAATGAGCAGTTCTTC
CDR3aa: CASIDSGLAGNEQFF
d_gene: TRBD2
v_gene: TRBV28
abundance: -
j_gene: TRBJ2-1

CDR3nt: TGTGCCAGCCGGGACCTAAACACTGAAGCTTTCTTT
CDR3aa: CASRDLNTEAFF
d_gene: -
v_gene: TRBV6-5
abundance: -
j_gene: TRBJ1-1

CDR3nt: TGCGCCAGCAGCTTGGGAGGGGGCCGTGGAAACACCATATATTTT
CDR3aa: CASSLGGGRGNTIYF
d_gene: TRBD1
v_gene: TRBV5-1
abundance: -
j_gene: TRBJ1-3

CDR3nt: TGTGCCAGTAGTATGACACAGGGCTATGGCTACACCTTC
CDR3aa: CASSMTQGYGYTF
d_gene: -
v_gene: TRBV19
abundance: -
j_gene: TRBJ1-2